The clone carrying this T cell receptor beta chain was counted at least ten times. The antigen is unknown. These data are taken from a study of blood T cells in healthy people across ages. Germline lookup yields CDR1 SGHRS and CDR2 YFSETQ. Trimming shortened V by 0 bases and J by 5 bases, and 5 bases separated the two germline ends. This CDR3 is 13 amino acids long. Primed by a sample-barcoded 5' primer and a J-beta primer mix, a second PCR proceeded for about 6 to 11 cycles. TCRdb ran MiXCR on the 5' RACE reads and lists one entry per CDR3 protein. The sample records about 650,000 distinct CDR3 sequences, approximately 52% being singletons. Whole-study findings and limits: The study found TCR beta diversity correlated strongly with naive T cell percentage.

The chain links TRBV5-1 to TRBJ2-2; no reliable D call. Sequenced input: blood. The TCR originated in a woman aged 80 or older in good health. CDR3 sequence: CASSLGVTGELFF. The CDR3, as DNA: TGCGCCAGCAGCTTGGGTGTTACCGGGGAGCTGTTTTTT.